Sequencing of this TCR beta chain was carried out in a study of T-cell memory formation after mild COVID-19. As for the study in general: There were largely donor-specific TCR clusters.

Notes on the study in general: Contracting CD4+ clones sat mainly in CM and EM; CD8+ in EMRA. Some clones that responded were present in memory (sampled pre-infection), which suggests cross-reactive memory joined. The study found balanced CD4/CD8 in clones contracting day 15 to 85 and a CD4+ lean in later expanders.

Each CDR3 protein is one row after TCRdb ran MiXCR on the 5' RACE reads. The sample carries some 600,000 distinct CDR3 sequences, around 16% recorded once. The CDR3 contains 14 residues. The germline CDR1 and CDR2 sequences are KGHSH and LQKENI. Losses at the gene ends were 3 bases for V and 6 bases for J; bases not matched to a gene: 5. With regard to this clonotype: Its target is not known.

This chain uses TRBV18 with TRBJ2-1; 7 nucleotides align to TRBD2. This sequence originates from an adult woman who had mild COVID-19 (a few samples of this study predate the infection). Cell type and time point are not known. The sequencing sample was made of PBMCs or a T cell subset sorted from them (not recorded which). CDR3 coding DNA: TGTGCCAGCTCACCCAGCGGGGAATTCAATGAGCAGTTCTTC. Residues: CASSPSGEFNEQFF.